A single T cell receptor beta chain is shown here with its context. V was cut by 1 base and J by 4 bases, with 17 bases left in between. This CDR3 contains 16 residues. CDR1 and CDR2 (germline): SGHRS, YFSETQ. Repertoires were generated with immunoSEQ multiplex PCR, while TCRdb's copy carries only in-frame clones and drops some. This sample yields under 95,000 clones, of which about 89% are seen a single time; 0.43% belongs to the top ten. The data were taken from a study of T cell changes during pregnancy in multiple sclerosis. This receptor was taken from a female donor with multiple sclerosis, enrolled in a pregnancy study. The starting material was CD4+ T cells from peripheral blood mononuclear cells, obtained before pregnancy. V is TRBV5-1 and J is TRBJ1-2; no clear D gene. The CDR3: CASSLSSPRLSYGYTF. CDR3 nucleotides: TGCGCCAGCAGCTTGTCCTCTCCCCGACTGTCCTATGGCTACACCTTC.